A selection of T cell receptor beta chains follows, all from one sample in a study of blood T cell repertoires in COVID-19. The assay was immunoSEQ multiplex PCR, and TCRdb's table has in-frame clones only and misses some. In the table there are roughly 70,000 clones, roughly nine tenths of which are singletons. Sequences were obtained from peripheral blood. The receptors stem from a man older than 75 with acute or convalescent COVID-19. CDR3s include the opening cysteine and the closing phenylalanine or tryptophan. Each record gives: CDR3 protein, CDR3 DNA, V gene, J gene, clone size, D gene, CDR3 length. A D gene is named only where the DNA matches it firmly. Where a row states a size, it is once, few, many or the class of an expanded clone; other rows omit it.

CDR3: CATSRTGYQETQYF; DNA: TGTGCCACCAGCCGAACAGGGTACCAAGAGACCCAGTACTTC; V: TRBV15; J: TRBJ2-5; size: once; D: .; length: 14
CDR3: CASSIYGGQGQPQHF; DNA: TGTGCCAGTAGTATTTACGGGGGGCAGGGTCAGCCCCAGCATTTT; V: TRBV19; J: TRBJ1-5; size: .; D: .; length: 15
CDR3: CASREQMNTEAFF; DNA: TGTGCCAGCAGGGAGCAAATGAACACTGAAGCTTTCTTT; V: TRBV2; J: TRBJ1-1; size: once; D: .; length: 13
CDR3: CASSYSNIQGAMGYTF; DNA: TGTGCCAGCAGTTACTCGAACATCCAGGGGGCCATGGGCTACACCTTC; V: TRBV6-6; J: TRBJ1-2; size: .; D: TRBD1; length: 16
CDR3: CASSLRQGNYEQYF; DNA: TGTGCCAGCAGCTTGCGACAGGGGAACTACGAGCAGTACTTC; V: TRBV9; J: TRBJ2-7; size: .; D: TRBD1; length: 14
CDR3: CASRLTGFYGYTF; DNA: TGTGCCAGCAGACTGACAGGGTTCTATGGCTACACCTTC; V: TRBV6-5; J: TRBJ1-2; size: .; D: TRBD1; length: 13
CDR3: CASSGLAGATGELFF; DNA: TGTGCCAGCAGTGGACTAGCGGGGGCCACCGGGGAGCTGTTTTTT; V: TRBV6-4; J: TRBJ2-2; size: .; D: TRBD2; length: 15
CDR3: CAWSGVVRRTEAFF; DNA: TGTGCCTGGAGTGGAGTCGTCCGAAGAACTGAAGCTTTCTTT; V: TRBV30; J: TRBJ1-1; size: .; D: .; length: 14
CDR3: CASSLGGGNEQFF; DNA: TGTGCCAGCAGTTTGGGAGGTGGGAATGAGCAGTTCTTC; V: TRBV27; J: TRBJ2-1; size: .; D: .; length: 13
CDR3: CASGTGARAPLHF; DNA: TGTGCCAGCGGGACAGGGGCAAGGGCACCCCTCCACTTT; V: TRBV7-9; J: TRBJ1-6; size: .; D: TRBD1; length: 13
CDR3: CASSKEGGMNTEAFF; DNA: TGCGCCAGCAGCAAGGAGGGAGGCATGAACACTGAAGCTTTCTTT; V: TRBV5-1; J: TRBJ1-1; size: once; D: .; length: 15
CDR3: CASSPRLEGVKDTQYF; DNA: TGTGCCAGTAGTCCGCGACTAGAAGGGGTAAAGGATACGCAGTATTTT; V: TRBV19; J: TRBJ2-3; size: .; D: .; length: 16
CDR3: CASSQVGGVDGYTF; DNA: TGTGCCAGCAGCCAAGTCGGGGGAGTCGATGGCTACACCTTC; V: TRBV3-1/TRBV3-2; J: TRBJ1-2; size: .; D: .; length: 14
CDR3: CASSLRGSGRRNEQYF; DNA: TGTGCCAGCAGCCTCCGGGGTAGCGGGAGAAGGAACGAGCAGTACTTC; V: TRBV11-2; J: TRBJ2-7; size: few; D: TRBD2; length: 16
CDR3: CATSESSGRGVGLGETQYF; DNA: TGTGCCACCAGTGAGTCTAGCGGGAGAGGGGTCGGATTAGGAGAGACCCAGTACTTC; V: TRBV24-1; J: TRBJ2-5; size: .; D: TRBD2; length: 19